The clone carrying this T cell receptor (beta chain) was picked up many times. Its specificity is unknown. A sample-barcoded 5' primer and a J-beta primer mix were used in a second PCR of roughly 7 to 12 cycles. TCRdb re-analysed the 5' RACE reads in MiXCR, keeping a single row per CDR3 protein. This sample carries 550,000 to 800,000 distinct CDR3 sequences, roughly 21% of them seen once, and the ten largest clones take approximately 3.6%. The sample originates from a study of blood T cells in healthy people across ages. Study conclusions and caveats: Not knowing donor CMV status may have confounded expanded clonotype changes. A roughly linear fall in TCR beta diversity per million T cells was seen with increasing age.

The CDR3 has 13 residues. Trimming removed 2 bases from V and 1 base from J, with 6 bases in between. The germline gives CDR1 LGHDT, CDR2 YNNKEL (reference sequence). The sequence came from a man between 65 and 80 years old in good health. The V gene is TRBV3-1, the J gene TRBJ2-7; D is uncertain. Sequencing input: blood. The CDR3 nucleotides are TGTGCCAGCAGCCAATCAGTTTCCTACGAGCAGTACTTC. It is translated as CASSQSVSYEQYF.